The following is a T cell receptor beta chain sequence with its context. The data are from a study of radiotherapy plus CTLA-4 blockade in lung cancer. It was focal radiation plus CTLA-4 blockade with ipilimumab that patients with chemo-refractory metastatic non-small-cell lung cancer received. This table comes from immunoSEQ multiplex PCR, and its TCRdb copy is limited to in-frame clones, with some not included. The sample carries roughly 130,000 clones, 70% to 90% recorded once. The sequences come from peripheral blood, collected from a patient treated with radiotherapy plus ipilimumab. The source is a human donor with non-small cell lung cancer that progressed on radiotherapy plus ipilimumab.

CDR3 sequence: CANRKAKGKETQYF. The CDR3 bases are TGCGCCAACAGGAAGGCGAAGGGCAAAGAGACCCAGTACTTC. The J gene is TRBJ2-5, the V gene TRBV5-1, with D possibly TRBD1 on 5 matching bases. Per germline, CDR1 SGHRS and CDR2 YFSETQ. V dropped 9 bases and J dropped 3 bases, with 18 bases sitting between them. The CDR3 spans 14 residues.